The source of this T cell receptor beta chain is a study of cytomegalovirus exposure and HLA in healthy donors (dated by TCRdb to the late 2010s). General notes on the study: An earlier analysis of roughly 500 of the donors reported over 250 Gb of sequence data and 117 million unique TCR beta sequences obtained from about 200 million T cells. An early release that covered some 630 HLA-typed donors contained around 300 gigabases of sequencing data and tens of millions of unique TCR sequences. Of the 300 to 500 genotyped donors, approximately 80% were placed in the genetic ancestry cluster associated with self-reported Caucasian donors. The study aimed to test whether cataloging public T cell receptors could reveal signatures of past pathogen exposure. The T cell repertoires of around 670 subjects were profiled by immunosequencing and related to cytomegalovirus serostatus. Besides the first cohort of under 700 subjects, a separate validation cohort made up of roughly 120 different subjects was used. The study combined high-throughput TCR immunosequencing, statistical association of individual TCRs with disease status, and machine learning to predict cytomegalovirus infection status. A later analysis re-examined previously published TCR beta repertoires from more than 600 donors and added high-resolution HLA genotyping to investigate patterns of TCR occurrence. Rather than drawing on any new phenotypic data, the later analysis identified candidate immune exposures from TCR beta sequences and the way those sequences occurred across donors. An earlier analysis of some 600 of the donors applied high-throughput TCR beta sequencing to assess whether each TCR beta V gene segment acted as functional or pseudogenic. Alongside the repertoire data, information on donor age, sex, ethnicity and CMV serostatus was compiled. Genome-wide SNP genotypes for about 60% of the roughly 670 donors were used in a later genetic analysis, which treated that subset as a discovery cohort. Every repertoire in the discovery cohort had been generated on one and the same sequencing platform. HLA typing covered class I and class II loci at four-digit resolution. The number of donors typed differed by locus, with roughly 629-640 for A, B, C, DRB1 and DQB1, 522 for DQA1, over 600 for DPA1, and under 490 for DPB1. Because of strong linkage in the cohort, five DR-DQ haplotypes were treated as single units for association and clustering. On average, around 230,000 unique TCR beta nucleotide sequences were sequenced per donor among a few hundred genotyped donors of the cohort, with roughly 18% of those sequences being non-productive.

Of note for this clone: The specificity of this receptor is unknown. Per-base quality was not reported, and no clone a single base away is much larger than it.

The library relied on the immunoSEQ multiplex PCR assay. The multiplex PCR relied on a mix of 60 forward primers for TCR Vbeta segments and 13 reverse primers for TCR Jbeta segments. A multiplex PCR assay on genomic DNA amplified the CDR3 region of rearranged TCR beta genes. Amplified TCR beta libraries were sequenced as 87-base-pair reads on the Illumina HiSeq System. As for the original processing: A later analysis tallied roughly 78 million unique TCR beta chains across the 640 or so repertoires, and approximately 12 million of those chains were shared by two or more donors. A nearest-neighbor algorithm error-corrected the raw reads and collapsed the reads into unique sequences, merging closely related sequences to remove PCR and sequencing errors. To assign V, D and J gene segments, CDR3 sequences were aligned to IMGT reference sequences. Each retained sequence needed at least a six-nucleotide match to both a V gene segment and a J gene segment. Rearrangements were called productive when the CDR3 lacked stop codons and stayed in frame with V and J; all others were non-productive. Following IMGT convention, CDR3 was defined as the stretch from the second conserved V-encoded cysteine to the conserved J-encoded phenylalanine. Sequences without an unambiguous match to a single V gene segment were excluded from the earlier analysis of a few hundred of the donors. An earlier analysis of roughly 590 of the donors called V segments functional above 56.7% productive rearrangements and segregating when the between-donor standard deviation exceeded 5%. A statistical classification framework was built to diagnose cytomegalovirus status from the catalog of TCR beta chain sequences. A later analysis assigned V and J genes by comparing TCR nucleotide sequences with IMGT/GENE-DB human TR gene sequences. A later analysis assigned CDR3 sequences and most-parsimonious VDJ recombination scenarios with the TCRdist pipeline. A later analysis defined each TCR beta chain by its CDR3 amino acid sequence plus V-gene family, and excluded reads lacking a unique V-gene family. As a way to deal with suspected cross-contamination and a sequencing artifact, a later analysis dropped under 600 nucleotide sequences that were highly shared and had low generation probability. For each public chain, a later analysis derived a clonal expansion index from normalized ranks of inferred template counts within each repertoire. In a later analysis, generation probabilities were computed with a VDJ recombination model fitted to out-of-frame rearrangements, and the resulting probabilities were checked against IGoR. In a later analysis, TCR-TCR, TCR-HLA and TCR-CMV co-occurrence was scored with hypergeometric tests, and a repertoire-size bias correction was applied to TCR pairs. To estimate false discovery rates, a later analysis permuted the HLA or CMV assignments 20 times. In a later analysis, co-occurring TCRs were grouped using DBSCAN, and TCRdist sequence similarity was added for clustering within HLA-allele-positive subsets. Repertoires with fewer than 30,000 or more than 120,000 public chains, plus five repertoires with anomalous nucleotide sharing, were excluded from co-occurrence clustering. The table comes from immuneACCESS by way of TCRdb, which keeps in-frame sequences with V and J called. Part of the clones is missing from these tables; in studies checked, under half for an unresolved V gene and the rest for unknown reasons. V, J and clone size were drawn from that table, and D and trimming were deduced from the DNA. The table for this sample lists some 270,000 clones; about four fifths of them were counted only once. About 0.3% of the sample belongs to the ten largest clones.

In total, 500 to 700 healthy bone marrow donors made up the cohort. At the time of sampling, every cohort member was nominally healthy, though immune exposures that went unrecorded were likely present. The donor was CMV seronegative and was included in the group of a few hundred seronegative cohort members. Each donor provided a peripheral blood sample, and peripheral blood mononuclear cells were used for TCR beta sequencing. Genomic DNA extraction from the blood cell samples was performed with the Qiagen DNeasy Blood Extraction Kit. The V and J ends are trimmed by 10 bases and 4 bases, leaving 17 bases between them. The cysteine opens and the phenylalanine closes a CDR3 of 13 amino acids. Just CDR3 DNA is preserved here, 39 bases in frame from base 1. CDR1 and CDR2 are read off the germline V gene as SGDLS and YYNGEE. Summary of the overall study and its limitations: The classifier was reported to diagnose cytomegalovirus status with high specificity and sensitivity in both the original cohort and the validation cohort. Because HLA typing was missing for some donors at each locus, association tests included only the typed subset. In the study, around 150 TCR beta chains were listed as associated with cytomegalovirus. Because counts were too low, roughly 18 rarely observed V segments, including chromosome 9 orphons, were left out of the earlier analysis of a few hundred of the donors. Compared with equally common non-associated chains, HLA-associated TCR beta chains in a later analysis were more clonally expanded and had lower generation probabilities. When HLA alleles, especially DR and DQ, strongly co-occurred, attributing TCR associations to individual alleles was difficult. A later analysis reported that several top co-occurrence clusters appeared linked to parvovirus B19, influenza, CMV and Epstein-Barr virus. Specific HLA alleles were associated with roughly 17,000 TCR beta sequences at a false discovery rate of 0.05 in a later analysis. A later genetic analysis reported fewer N-insertions in productive TCRs among donors in an Asian-associated ancestry cluster than the approximately 670-donor mean. According to a later analysis, TCR association rates differed among HLA loci, with DRB1 alleles showing the most associated TCRs and HLA-C alleles showing the fewest. In this cohort, only TCR beta chains were sequenced, and detectable features were limited by the absence of alpha or paired-chain data. A further reported finding was that TCR beta sequences accurately predicted the HLA-A and HLA-B alleles for most subjects in the first cohort. Immune exposure information for the cohort was limited to CMV serostatus. A few of the identified cytomegalovirus-associated TCR beta chains were confirmed in vitro to be specific for cytomegalovirus antigens. A cluster of highly shared sequence variants was judged likely to be a technical artifact of the sequencing pipeline. V-gene and J-gene trimming of TCR beta chains was associated with a missense DCLRE1C variant in a later genetic analysis, and the association was replicated in an independent cohort. In a later analysis, most CMV-associated TCR beta chains were found to appear HLA-restricted, with HLA associations seemingly driven largely by CMV exposure. In an earlier analysis of approximately 590 of the donors, most TCR beta V segments were observed in productive rearrangements about 87% or about 30% of the time, broadly matching IMGT annotations. Sequencing depth was assumed to be roughly uniform across donors in the presence/absence analyses, though that assumption may not hold. The authors suggested that the approach could potentially be extended to other disease states and immunological phenotypes. Linkage disequilibrium might explain the correlated functional status among segregating V segments, but an unknown experimental factor could not be ruled out. Some IMGT-functional V segments, including TRBV6-2 and TRBV6-3, could not be told apart with the 87-base-pair reads, so those segments were excluded. Most TCR sequences were observed very rarely across donors, whereas some public TCRs were present in many individuals.

Sequenced material: PBMCs. This sequence was found in a girl aged 2 to 9 in good health and CMV-seronegative. The sequence is built from TRBV9 and TRBJ1-2, and possibly TRBD1, on 5 matching bases. In nucleotide form, the sequence is TGTGCCTCTGGGGGGGGACTATCCTATGGCTACACCTTC. This is translated as CASGGGLSYGYTF.